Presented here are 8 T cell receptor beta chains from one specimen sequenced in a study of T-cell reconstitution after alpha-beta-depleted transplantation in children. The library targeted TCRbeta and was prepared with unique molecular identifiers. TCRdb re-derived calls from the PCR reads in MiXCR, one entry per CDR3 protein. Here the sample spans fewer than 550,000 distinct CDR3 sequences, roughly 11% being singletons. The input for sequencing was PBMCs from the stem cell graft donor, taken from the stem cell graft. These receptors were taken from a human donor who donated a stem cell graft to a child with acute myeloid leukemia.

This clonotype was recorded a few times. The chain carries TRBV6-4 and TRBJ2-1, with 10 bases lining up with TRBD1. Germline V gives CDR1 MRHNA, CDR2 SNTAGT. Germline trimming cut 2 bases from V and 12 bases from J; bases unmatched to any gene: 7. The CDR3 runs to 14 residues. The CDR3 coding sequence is TGTGCCAGCAGTGACGACAGGGGGCGCGAAGGGCAGTTCTTC. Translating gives CASSDDRGREGQFF.

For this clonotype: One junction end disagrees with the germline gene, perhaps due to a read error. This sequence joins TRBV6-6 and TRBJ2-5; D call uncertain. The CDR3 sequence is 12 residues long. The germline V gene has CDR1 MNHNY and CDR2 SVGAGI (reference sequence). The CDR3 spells CVSNKEQETQYF. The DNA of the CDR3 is TGTGTCAGCAACAAGGAGCAAGAGACCCAGTACTTC.

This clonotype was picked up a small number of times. The CDR3 loop is CASSLGDIGYEQYV. The CDR3 coding sequence is TGTGCCAGCAGCTTGGGGGACATTGGGTACGAGCAGTACGTC. J is TRBJ2-7 and V is TRBV5-6, with a possible D match to TRBD1 (6 bases). The CDR3 loop spans 14 amino acids. Trimming removed 0 bases at V and 4 bases at J, with 11 bases between. Germline assignment: CDR1 SGHDT and CDR2 YYEEEE.

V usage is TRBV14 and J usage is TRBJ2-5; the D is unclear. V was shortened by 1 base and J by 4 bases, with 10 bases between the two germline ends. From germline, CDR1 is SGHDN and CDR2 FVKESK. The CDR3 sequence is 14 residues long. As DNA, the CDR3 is TGTGCCAGCAGCCAAGGACTCCTTGGAGAGACCCAGTACTTC. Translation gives CASSQGLLGETQYF.

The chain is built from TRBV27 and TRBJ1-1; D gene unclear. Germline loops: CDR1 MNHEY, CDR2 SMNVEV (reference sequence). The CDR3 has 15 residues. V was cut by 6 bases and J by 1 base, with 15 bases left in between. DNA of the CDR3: TGTGCCAGCAGACTCGCGGGCCGATGGAACACTGAAGCTTTCTTT. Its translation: CASRLAGRWNTEAFF.

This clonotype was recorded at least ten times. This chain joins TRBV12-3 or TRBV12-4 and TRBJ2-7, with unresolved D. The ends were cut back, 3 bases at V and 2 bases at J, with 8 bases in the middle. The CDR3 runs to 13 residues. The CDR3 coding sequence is TGTGCCAGCAGTTTGGGTATCGCCTACGAGCAGTACGTC. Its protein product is CASSLGIAYEQYV.

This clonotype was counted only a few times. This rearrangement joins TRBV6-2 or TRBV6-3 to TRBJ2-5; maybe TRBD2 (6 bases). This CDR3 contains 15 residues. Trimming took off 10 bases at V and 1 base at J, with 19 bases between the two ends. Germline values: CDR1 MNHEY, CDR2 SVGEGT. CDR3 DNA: TGTGCCACAAAGGGCTTTGGACTACCCCAAGAGACCCAGTACTTC. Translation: CATKGFGLPQETQYF.

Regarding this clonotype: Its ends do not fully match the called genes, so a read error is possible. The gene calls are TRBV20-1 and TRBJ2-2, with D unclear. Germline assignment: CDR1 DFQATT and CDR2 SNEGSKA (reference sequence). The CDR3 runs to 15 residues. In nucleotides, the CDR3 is TGCAGTGCCAGACGCGGCGTGGGGAACGCCGGGGAGCTGTTTTTT. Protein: CSARRGVGNAGELFF.